Each of the 30 T cell receptor beta chains below was sequenced from the same sample in a study of blood T cell repertoires in COVID-19. Repertoires were generated with immunoSEQ multiplex PCR, while TCRdb's copy carries only in-frame clones and drops some. The sample lists roughly 250,000 clones; about 80% were seen once. Sequenced material: peripheral blood. Every receptor here comes from a human donor in a cohort sampled during active COVID-19.

This chain joins TRBV18 and TRBJ2-3; 13 bases match TRBD2. V trimming: 5 bases; J trimming: 2 bases; junction bases outside the gene matches: 4. Germline CDR1 KGHSH, CDR2 LQKENI. This CDR3 is built from 16 residues. In DNA, the CDR3 is TGTGCCAGCTCAGCGACTAGCGGGGGGTTCACAGATACGCAGTATTTT. Translation gives CASSATSGGFTDTQYF. Together with reference TRBV18 and TRBJ2-3, the CDR3 gives the full variable domain: NAGVMQNPRHLVRRRGQEARLRCSPMKGHSHVYWYRQLPEEGLKFMVYLQKENIIDESGMPKERFSAEFPKEGPSILRIQQVVRGDSAAYFCASSATSGGFTDTQYFGPGTRLTVL.

The rearrangement joins TRBV28 to TRBJ2-7; a weak D match, TRBD1 (6 bases). Looked up from germline, CDR1 is MDHEN and CDR2 is SYDVKM. The CDR3 totals 16 residues. Trimming took 6 bases from V and 7 from J, leaving 25 bases between them. The CDR3 protein is CASSGPMTGPRYEQYF. CDR3 DNA sequence: TGTGCCAGCAGCGGCCCGATGACAGGCCCAAGATATGAGCAGTACTTC.

The genes are TRBV28 and TRBJ2-5; D is perhaps TRBD2 (6 bases). Per the germline V gene, CDR1 is MDHEN and CDR2 is SYDVKM. With 2 bases removed from V and 5 bases from J, the gap between germline ends came to 9 bases. The CDR3 is 13 amino acids. The CDR3 DNA is TGTGCCAGCAGTTTAGGGGGGAAGGAGACCCAGTACTTC. Translation: CASSLGGKETQYF.

This sequence joins TRBV28 and TRBJ1-1; no definite D call. CDR1 is MDHEN and CDR2 is SYDVKM in the germline V gene. CDR3 size: 16 residues. The V gene lost 2 bases and the J gene lost 1 base, with 14 bases spanning the gap. This CDR3 reads CASSLRAGLGNTEAFF. Written as DNA, the CDR3 is TGTGCCAGCAGTTTACGGGCGGGATTGGGGAACACTGAAGCTTTCTTT.

Only one count was recorded for this clone. CDR3 sequence (DNA): TGTGCCACCGGGACTCCTTACAATGAGCAGTTCTTC. It yields the protein CATGTPYNEQFF. The chain employs TRBV19 and TRBJ2-1; D is perhaps TRBD2 (6 bases). Germline CDR1 LNHDA, CDR2 SQIVND (reference sequence). This CDR3 spans 12 amino acids. Trimming shortened V by 10 bases and J by 4 bases, and 11 bases separated the two germline ends.

The V gene is TRBV29-1, the J gene TRBJ1-1; TRBD1 matches at 12 bases. The CDR3 contains 13 residues. Germline assignment: CDR1 SQVTM and CDR2 ANQGSEA. Losses at the gene ends were 6 bases for V and 2 bases for J; bases not matched to a gene: 1. CDR3 region: CSVGTGGNTEAFF. The CDR3 DNA reads TGCAGCGTCGGGACAGGGGGCAACACTGAAGCTTTCTTT.

CDR3 sequence reads: CASSPGTGIYEQYF. The CDR3 coding sequence is TGTGCCAGCAGCCCCGGGACAGGAATCTACGAGCAGTACTTC. V is TRBV3-1 (or the pseudogene TRBV3-2) and J is TRBJ2-7, with TRBD1 identical over 8 bases. J was trimmed by 3 bases and V by 4 bases; bases with no gene match: 5. Germline V lookup: CDR1 LGHDT, CDR2 YNNKEL (reference sequence). This CDR3 is built from 14 residues.

The CDR3 coding sequence is TGTGCCAGTTTGGGGGGGAATCAGCCCCAGCATTTT. This encodes CASLGGNQPQHF. This chain uses TRBV12-3 or TRBV12-4 with TRBJ1-5, with D perhaps TRBD1 (5 bases). The CDR3 sequence is 12 residues long. The V end was cut by 9 bases, the J end by 4 bases, with 10 bases between.

J is TRBJ2-5 and V is TRBV11-2, with a possible D match to TRBD2 (5 bases). Trimming left V 5 bases short and J 5 bases short, with 15 bases between. The CDR3 totals 14 residues. Germline V gene data show CDR1 as SGHAT and CDR2 as FQNNGV. CDR3 protein: CASSLQAVLETQYF. The CDR3 DNA sequence: TGTGCCAGCAGCCTACAAGCGGTGCTGGAGACCCAGTACTTC.

V gene TRBV2 combines with J gene TRBJ2-3; the D is unclear. From germline, CDR1 is SNHLY and CDR2 FYNNEI. V lost 4 bases, J lost 2 bases, and 4 bases lay in between. There are 12 residues in the CDR3. CDR3 sequence (DNA): TGTGCCAGCAGTGTCTCCACAGATACGCAGTATTTT. Protein sequence: CASSVSTDTQYF.

This clone is a singleton in its sample. The chain couples TRBV7-2 to TRBJ2-7; 9 nucleotides agree with TRBD2. V shed 1 base and J 4 bases; nucleotides not matched to a gene: 17. The CDR3 covers 19 residues. Germline CDR1 is SGHTA and CDR2 is FQGNSA. CDR3 in amino acids: CASSLVSGGPTQVAYEQYF. The CDR3 bases are TGTGCCAGCAGCTTAGTCAGCGGGGGGCCCACCCAGGTCGCATACGAGCAGTACTTC.

This clone was picked up one time. The chain links TRBV9 to TRBJ1-1; the match to TRBD1 covers 8 bases. From germline, CDR1 is SGDLS and CDR2 YYNGEE. With V trimmed by 2 bases and J by 4 bases, 4 bases remained unmatched. The CDR3 spans 14 residues. The CDR3 region has the DNA TGTGCCAGCAGCGTGGGACAGGTCGGCACTGAAGCTTTCTTT. Its protein product is CASSVGQVGTEAFF.

This chain links TRBV7-9 with TRBJ1-4, with TRBD1 matching 12 bases. Trimming removed 4 bases from V and 4 bases from J; junction bases left unmatched: 10. CDR1 SEHNR and CDR2 FQNEAQ come from the germline V gene (reference sequence). The CDR3 loop spans 18 amino acids. CDR3 in DNA: TGTGCCAGCAGCTCCCTACCGGGACAGGGGGCTTTTAATGAAAAACTGTTTTTT. This gives the protein CASSSLPGQGAFNEKLFF.

V and J are TRBV7-3 and TRBJ2-7; 10 bases line up with TRBD2. V trimming: 5 bases; J trimming: 3 bases; junction bases outside the gene matches: 7. The CDR3 has 15 residues. The germline gives CDR1 SGHTA, CDR2 FQGTGA. This chain's CDR3 is CASSPGLAGVYEQYF. CDR3 in DNA: TGTGCCAGCAGCCCCGGCCTAGCGGGAGTCTACGAGCAGTACTTC.

This clone was observed once. V usage is TRBV10-1 and J usage is TRBJ2-3; 15 bases are a match to TRBD2. The CDR3 is 21 amino acids. Germline V gene sequence: CDR1 WNHNN, CDR2 SYGVQD (reference sequence). Germline trimming cut 3 bases from V and 6 bases from J; bases unmatched to any gene: 19. The DNA of the CDR3 is TGCGCCAGCAGTGATAATAATCCGGGACTAGCGGGGGGCCACCTTCGGGATACGCAGTATTTT. This encodes CASSDNNPGLAGGHLRDTQYF.

The DNA for the CDR3 is TGTGCCAGCAGCGATGCCTGGACAGGACCCTATGGCTACACCTTC. Translating gives CASSDAWTGPYGYTF. This chain connects TRBV2 to TRBJ1-2; 7 positions agree with TRBD1. The CDR3 has 15 residues. CDR1 and CDR2 from the germline V gene are SNHLY and FYNNEI. V was pared by 6 bases and J by 4 bases, with 11 bases of the junction left unmatched.

The V call is TRBV5-1, the J call TRBJ2-1; tentative D call: TRBD2 (6 bases). This CDR3 is 15 amino acids long. Trimming removed 0 bases at V and 1 base at J, with 8 bases between. Germline CDR1 and CDR2: SGHRS and YFSETQ. CDR3 loop: CASSLDGGSYNEQFF. Here the CDR3 DNA reads TGCGCCAGCAGCTTGGACGGGGGTTCCTACAATGAGCAGTTCTTC. The whole variable domain, filled in from reference TRBV5-1 and TRBJ2-1, reads KAGVTQTPRYLIKTRGQQVTLSCSPISGHRSVSWYQQTPGQGLQFLFEYFSETQRNKGNFPGRFSGRQFSNSRSEMNVSTLELGDSALYLCASSLDGGSYNEQFFGPGTRLTVL.

This clone was recorded at least ten times. This rearrangement joins TRBV10-2 to TRBJ2-7, with TRBD2 identical over 14 bases. J gave up 7 bases and V 2 bases, and 7 bases lay outside the gene matches. The CDR3 sequence is 16 residues long. Germline CDR1 reads WSHSY; CDR2 reads SAAADI. This CDR3 reads CASSEGGLAGAGEQYF. The CDR3 coding sequence is TGCGCCAGCAGTGAGGGGGGACTAGCGGGAGCAGGGGAGCAGTACTTC.

V is TRBV9 and J is TRBJ2-3; D is perhaps TRBD1 (5 bases). Trimming shortened V by 0 bases and J by 6 bases, and 11 bases separated the two germline ends. CDR3 size: 14 residues. The V gene's germline CDR1 is SGDLS and CDR2 YYNGEE. The DNA of the CDR3 is TGTGCCAGCAGCGTAGAACAGGTGCGGGATACGCAGTATTTT. Translation: CASSVEQVRDTQYF.

The chain links TRBV3-1 (or the pseudogene TRBV3-2) to TRBJ2-5; D not resolved. CDR3 length: 12 amino acids. Germline-derived CDR1 and CDR2 are LGHDT and YNNKEL (reference sequence). V lost 0 bases and J lost 5, with 4 bases in between. The CDR3 loop is CASSQDRETQYF. The DNA for the CDR3 is TGTGCCAGCAGCCAAGATCGGGAGACCCAGTACTTC.

This chain joins TRBV2 and TRBJ2-4; TRBD2 agrees at 10 bases. Losses at the gene ends were 1 base for V and 0 bases for J; bases not matched to a gene: 0. Germline V lookup: CDR1 SNHLY, CDR2 FYNNEI. The CDR3 loop spans 16 amino acids. This CDR3 is CASSEGLAGAKNIQYF. As DNA, the CDR3 is TGTGCCAGCAGTGAAGGACTAGCGGGAGCCAAAAACATTCAGTACTTC.

The J gene is TRBJ2-1, the V gene TRBV7-2; weak D call: TRBD2 (6 bases). V lost 2 bases and J 5 bases, leaving 13 bases between the germline ends. The length of the CDR3 is 15 residues. Germline lookup yields CDR1 SGHTA and CDR2 FQGNSA. CDR3 nucleotides: TGTGCCAGCAGCTTACGGGGGTTGGCGAACAATGAGCAGTTCTTC. It encodes CASSLRGLANNEQFF.

The chain uses TRBV6-6 and TRBJ2-5, with 7 bases aligning to TRBD1. Germline trimming cut 5 bases from V and 3 bases from J; bases unmatched to any gene: 33. This CDR3 region has 23 residues. The germline V gene encodes CDR1 MNHNY and CDR2 SVGAGI (reference sequence). CDR3 coding DNA: TGTGCCAGCAGTCTGGTTCGGTGGATGCGCAGCCCAAAGACAGGGCAGGGAAAAGAGACCCAGTACTTC. Translation gives CASSLVRWMRSPKTGQGKETQYF.

The chain employs TRBV5-8 and TRBJ2-7, with D perhaps TRBD1 (6 bases). Trimming left V 4 bases short and J 3 bases short, with 14 bases between. Germline CDR1 reads SGHTS; CDR2 reads YDEGEE. This CDR3 has 14 amino acids. The CDR3 DNA reads as TGTGCCAGCAGCGGAATAACAGGGCTCTACGAGCAGTACTTC. Protein: CASSGITGLYEQYF.

The chain recombines TRBV5-4 with TRBJ1-1, with 8 bases lining up with TRBD1. Trimming at V came to 4 bases and at J to 5 bases, leaving 7 bases not matched to a gene. The CDR3 loop spans 14 amino acids. The V gene's germline CDR1 is SGHNT and CDR2 YYREEE (reference sequence). The CDR3 sequence: CASSIGQGWTEAFF. The CDR3 nucleotides read TGTGCCAGCAGCATAGGACAGGGTTGGACTGAAGCTTTCTTT.

The chain is built from TRBV19 and TRBJ1-1; D not certain. Trimming cost V 5 bases and J 6 bases, with 10 bases left between them. From germline, CDR1 is LNHDA and CDR2 SQIVND (reference sequence). This CDR3 is built from 12 residues. The CDR3 nucleotides read TGTGCCAGTAGTCTGGAGGGCGCTGAAGCTTTCTTT. Amino acid sequence: CASSLEGAEAFF.

On this clone: One junction end disagrees with the germline gene, perhaps due to a read error. The V gene is TRBV5-5, the J gene TRBJ2-2; possibly TRBD2 for D (5 bases). The CDR3 is 14 residues long. In germline, CDR1 is SGHKS, CDR2 YYEKEE (reference sequence). The CDR3: CASSLGGNAGELFF. The DNA of the CDR3 is TGTGCCAGCAGCTTGGGAGGGAACGCCGGGGAGCTGTTTTTT.

This rearrangement joins TRBV2 to TRBJ1-3, with TRBD1 matching 10 bases. V trimming: 7 bases; J trimming: 0 bases; junction bases outside the gene matches: 9. Germline loops: CDR1 SNHLY, CDR2 FYNNEI. The CDR3 consists of 17 residues. This CDR3 is CASMGQGFGISGNTIYF. DNA of the CDR3: TGTGCCAGCATGGGACAGGGGTTTGGAATCTCTGGAAACACCATATATTTT. The variable domain in full, with the rest retrieved from reference TRBV2 and TRBJ1-3, is EPEVTQTPSHQVTQMGQEVILRCVPISNHLYFYWYRQILGQKVEFLVSFYNNEISEKSEIFDDQFSVERPDGSNFTLKIRSTKLEDSAMYFCASMGQGFGISGNTIYFGEGSWLTVV.

This clone was observed once. This rearrangement joins TRBV29-1 to TRBJ2-7; D is possibly TRBD2 (5 bases). The CDR3 sequence is 12 residues long. CDR1 is SQVTM, CDR2 ANQGSEA, per germline. V was trimmed by 4 bases and J by 6 bases, leaving 13 bases between them. CDR3 region: CSVVSGEGEQYF. CDR3 bases: TGCAGCGTTGTGTCCGGAGAGGGCGAGCAGTACTTC.

The J gene is TRBJ2-7, the V gene TRBV5-1; D possibly corresponds to TRBD1 (6 bases). Germline values: CDR1 SGHRS, CDR2 YFSETQ. V was trimmed by 3 bases and J by 4 bases, leaving 17 bases between them. The CDR3 runs 15 residues. DNA for the CDR3: TGCGCCAGCAGCTGGAACAGGGAGCCACGTTACGAGCAGTACTTC. Translated: CASSWNREPRYEQYF.